The source of this T cell receptor (beta chain) is a study of blood T cells in healthy people across ages. A second PCR of roughly 7 to 11 cycles used a sample-barcoded 5' primer and a J-beta primer mix. MiXCR, applied by TCRdb to the 5' RACE reads, yields one record per CDR3 protein. The sample contains roughly 1.5 million distinct CDR3 sequences, approximately 39% of which appear only once. Healthy individuals of Caucasian origin from Russia, aged about 6 to 100, served as donors. The total RNA that was extracted per sample amounted to at least 5 micrograms. V dropped 5 bases and J dropped 4 bases, with 11 bases sitting between them. Germline lookup yields CDR1 MGHDK and CDR2 SYGVNS. This CDR3 has 13 amino acids.

The V and J genes are TRBV25-1 and TRBJ1-1, with TRBD1 as a possible D gene (6 bases). Specimen: blood. This receptor was identified in a woman aged 18-29 years in good health. The CDR3: CASSYQGITEAFF. The CDR3 coding sequence is TGTGCCAGCAGTTACCAGGGGATCACTGAAGCTTTCTTT. Based on the CDR3 plus reference TRBV25-1 and TRBJ1-1, the full variable domain is EADIYQTPRYLVIGTGKKITLECSQTMGHDKMYWYQQDPGMELHLIHYSYGVNSTEKGDLSSESTVSRIRTEHFPLTLESARPSHTSQYLCASSYQGITEAFFGQGTRLTVV.